These 13 T cell receptor beta chains were sequenced from one sample in a study of blood T cell repertoires in COVID-19. Assay: immunoSEQ multiplex PCR; the TCRdb copy retains only in-frame clones and omits some. Among under 200,000 clones listed, about 87% were seen once. The source material was peripheral blood. These receptors all stem from a man in his 60s with COVID-19, enrolled during active disease.

The chain links TRBV6-6 to TRBJ2-7, with D possibly TRBD1 on 5 matching bases. CDR1 MNHNY and CDR2 SVGAGI come from the germline V gene (reference sequence). V gave up 0 bases and J gave up 3 bases, with 9 bases separating them. The CDR3 is made up of 14 amino acids. The DNA of the CDR3 is TGTGCCAGCAGTTACTCGGATCAGGGCTACGAGCAGTACTTC. It encodes CASSYSDQGYEQYF.

This clone was detected once. The chain joins TRBV28 to TRBJ1-1; D might be TRBD1 (5 bases). This CDR3 is 14 amino acids long. The V end lost 4 bases, the J end lost 3 bases, and 12 bases lay between the germline ends. Germline V lookup: CDR1 MDHEN, CDR2 SYDVKM. Written as DNA, the CDR3 is TGTGCCAGCAGTTCCGGACAAGGGGACACTGAAGCTTTCTTT. Translating gives CASSSGQGDTEAFF.

The rearrangement uses TRBV5-5 and TRBJ1-5; D possibly corresponds to TRBD1 (5 bases). CDR1 is SGHKS, CDR2 YYEKEE, per germline (reference sequence). The length of the CDR3 is 14 residues. V was trimmed by 0 bases and J by 7 bases, leaving 11 bases between them. The CDR3 here is CASSLDPGGQPQHF. The CDR3 region has the DNA TGTGCCAGCAGCTTGGACCCCGGGGGGCAGCCCCAGCATTTT.

The chain carries TRBV6-5 and TRBJ1-3; maybe TRBD1 (5 bases). Germline V CDR1 and CDR2: MNHEY, SVGAGI. Trimming stripped 5 bases from V and 4 bases from J, with 15 bases between. CDR3 size: 15 residues. In DNA form, the CDR3 reads TGTGCCAGCAGTACCGTTCCCGGGGGAGGAAACACCATATATTTT. The encoded protein is CASSTVPGGGNTIYF.

This clone was seen more than once but under ten times. This chain uses TRBV28 with TRBJ1-2; D is uncertain. Trimming took 2 bases from V and 4 from J, leaving 17 bases between them. This CDR3 region has 16 residues. Germline CDR1 is MDHEN and CDR2 is SYDVKM. CDR3 DNA sequence: TGTGCCAGCAGTTTAGTCGAGGGCTCGCCGTCCTATGGCTACACCTTC. It specifies CASSLVEGSPSYGYTF.

This chain uses TRBV4-3 with TRBJ2-2; TRBD2 might be the D (6 bases). V lost 4 bases and J 6 bases, leaving 12 bases between the germline ends. This CDR3 comprises 14 residues. Germline CDR1 LGHNA, CDR2 YSLEER. CDR3 region: CASSRDQRAGELFF. CDR3 nucleotides: TGCGCCAGCAGCCGTGATCAGCGGGCCGGGGAGCTGTTTTTT.

The chain has TRBV6-6 and TRBJ1-3; a possible D gene is TRBD1 (6 bases). V was pared by 7 bases and J by 3 bases, with 10 bases between. CDR3 length: 13 amino acids. Germline-derived CDR1 and CDR2 are MNHNY and SVGAGI (reference sequence). CDR3 coding DNA: TGTGCCAGCATCGTACAGGGTGGAAACACCATATATTTT. Translated, it gives CASIVQGGNTIYF.

This chain joins TRBV7-3 and TRBJ2-3, with D perhaps TRBD1 (6 bases). Trimming stripped 1 base from V and 4 bases from J, with 12 bases between. This CDR3 has 15 amino acids. The germline CDR1 and CDR2 sequences are SGHTA and FQGTGA. For the CDR3, the DNA is TGTGCCAGCAGCTTAAGTACAGGGTTTGCAGATACGCAGTATTTT. It is translated as CASSLSTGFADTQYF. The whole variable domain, filled in from reference TRBV7-3 and TRBJ2-3, reads GAGVSQTPSNKVTEKGKYVELRCDPISGHTALYWYRQSLGQGPEFLIYFQGTGAADDSGLPNDRFFAVRPEGSVSTLKIQRTERGDSAVYLCASSLSTGFADTQYFGPGTRLTVL.

The chain uses TRBV6-2 or TRBV6-3 and TRBJ2-3, with D possibly TRBD1 on 5 matching bases. Trimming left V 0 bases short and J 5 bases short, with 12 bases between. Germline loops: CDR1 MNHEY, CDR2 SVGEGT. CDR3 length: 15 amino acids. The CDR3 DNA sequence: TGTGCCAGCAGTTACTCTTCGACAGATTTAGATACGCAGTATTTT. Protein product: CASSYSSTDLDTQYF.

The chain links TRBV13 to TRBJ2-7; 10 bases align to TRBD1. The CDR3 runs 15 residues. Trimming at V came to 3 bases and at J to 3 bases, leaving 5 bases not matched to a gene. Germline loops: CDR1 PRHDT, CDR2 FYEKMQ (reference sequence). This chain's CDR3 is CASSLKTGGFYEQYF. The CDR3 region has the DNA TGTGCCAGCAGCTTGAAGACAGGGGGCTTCTACGAGCAGTACTTC.

The J gene is TRBJ2-6, the V gene TRBV24-1, with 8 nucleotides matching TRBD1. The CDR3 contains 19 residues. The germline gives CDR1 KGHDR, CDR2 SFDVKD. J was trimmed by 0 bases and V by 3 bases; bases with no gene match: 9. The CDR3 reads CATSDIGTGPFSGANVLTF. CDR3 nucleotide sequence: TGTGCCACCAGTGATATTGGGACAGGACCGTTCTCTGGGGCCAACGTCCTGACTTTC.

V usage is TRBV20-1 and J usage is TRBJ2-7; possible D gene TRBD2, 5 bases. The V end was cut by 3 bases, the J end by 4 bases, with 7 bases between. The length of the CDR3 is 11 residues. CDR1 and CDR2 (germline): DFQATT, SNEGSKA (reference sequence). CDR3 loop: CSAREEYEQYF. The CDR3 DNA sequence: TGCAGTGCTAGGGAGGAATACGAGCAGTACTTC.

CDR3 sequence reads: CASSRNYRGSNYGYTF. The CDR3 DNA is TGCGCCAGCAGCCGGAACTACAGGGGAAGTAACTATGGCTACACCTTC. The chain combines TRBV4-3 with TRBJ1-2; 7 bases fit TRBD1. Germline values: CDR1 LGHNA, CDR2 YSLEER. V lost 4 bases and J lost 1; bases outside the gene matches: 9. This CDR3 contains 16 residues.